Following are 2 T cell receptor beta chains from one sample sequenced in a study of cytomegalovirus exposure and HLA in healthy donors. PCR primers comprised 60 Vbeta and 13 Jbeta primers. Measured with immunoSEQ multiplex PCR; TCRdb has only the in-frame clones, and not every one. Among a few hundred thousand clones, 65% to 90% were seen once, and the ten largest hold 1.4%. Material for sequencing was PBMCs. Source of these receptors: a girl between 5 and 17 years old in good health and CMV-seronegative.

The V and J genes are TRBV9 and TRBJ2-3, with 7 bases identical to TRBD2. Trimming cost V 0 bases and J 2 bases; bases outside gene matches: 3. Germline V lookup: CDR1 SGDLS, CDR2 YYNGEE. The length of the CDR3 is 15 residues. The chain's CDR3 is CASSVDAGVTDTQYF. Here the CDR3 DNA reads TGTGCCAGCAGCGTAGATGCGGGGGTCACAGATACGCAGTATTTT.

V is TRBV27 and J is TRBJ2-7; 9 positions match TRBD1. CDR1 MNHEY and CDR2 SMNVEV come from the germline V gene (reference sequence). There are 15 residues in the CDR3. V lost 10 bases to trimming and J lost 0 bases; unmatched junction nucleotides: 10. The CDR3 here is CATQVGTGFSYEQYF. The CDR3 DNA reads TGTGCCACCCAAGTAGGGACAGGGTTCTCCTACGAGCAGTACTTC.